The clone carrying this T cell receptor beta chain turned up a few times. The antigen is unknown. This record comes from a study of T-cell reconstitution after alpha-beta-depleted transplantation in children. Study-level findings and limits: Approximately two months post-transplant, alpha-beta T cells reportedly originated from several hundred expanded graft clones. Fresh T-cell production supplied most of the T-cell counts and diversity seen one year after transplant. Surviving recipient T cells and thymic progenitors underlay high day-60 TCRbeta diversity in some patients.

Unique molecular identifiers were used in preparing the TCRbeta library. TCRdb called the PCR reads again in MiXCR, with one record for every CDR3 protein. This table holds more than 500,000 distinct CDR3 sequences, over 10% found once. This CDR3 contains 16 residues. Germline-derived CDR1 and CDR2 are SGHTA and FQGNSA. The V end lost 2 bases, the J end lost 0 bases, and 8 bases lay between the germline ends. This TCR came from a female patient under 10 years old who had a stem cell transplant for aplastic anemia, so the T cells may come from the graft donor. The chain joins TRBV7-2 to TRBJ2-6; D gene unclear. Specimen: PBMCs, mostly from graft donor cells, collected 180 days after TCRalphabeta/CD19-depleted stem cell transplant. This chain's CDR3 is CASSLTRDSGANVLTF. CDR3 DNA: TGTGCCAGCAGCTTAACCAGAGACTCTGGGGCCAACGTCCTGACTTTC.